The 17 T cell receptor beta chains below all came from one sample that was sequenced in a study of T cell responses to AZD1222 COVID-19 vaccine. The protocol was immunoSEQ multiplex PCR, while the TCRdb copy is restricted to in-frame clones and leaves out a portion. The sample shows some 150,000 clones, approximately 89% of them seen only once. This sample comprised peripheral blood, obtained 28 days after the second AZD1222 dose. The receptor set was obtained from an adult who received the AZD1222 COVID-19 vaccine.

The gene calls are TRBV4-3 and TRBJ1-1; TRBD1 aligns across 7 bases. This CDR3 has 16 residues. Germline CDR1 reads LGHNA; CDR2 reads YSLEER. V shed 3 bases and J 4 bases; nucleotides not matched to a gene: 11. CDR3 sequence reads: CASSQTLDRIGTEAFF. For the CDR3, the DNA is TGCGCCAGCAGCCAGACCTTGGACAGGATTGGCACTGAAGCTTTCTTT.

The V and J genes are TRBV5-4 and TRBJ2-3; the match to TRBD1 covers 9 bases. This CDR3 contains 15 residues. V shed 2 bases and J 6 bases; nucleotides not matched to a gene: 7. Germline V CDR1 and CDR2: SGHNT, YYREEE (reference sequence). The CDR3 spells CASSFDRGLGDTQYF. The CDR3 DNA reads as TGTGCCAGCAGCTTCGACAGGGGGTTGGGGGATACGCAGTATTTT.

This chain links TRBV25-1 with TRBJ2-7, with 11 bases matching TRBD2. Germline-derived CDR1 and CDR2 are MGHDK and SYGVNS. The CDR3 totals 12 residues. The CDR3 sequence is CSTGLAGYEQYF. The CDR3 DNA reads as TGTTCAACCGGACTAGCGGGCTACGAGCAGTACTTC.

The chain has TRBV4-3 and TRBJ2-7; D is possibly TRBD2 (5 bases). Germline loops: CDR1 LGHNA, CDR2 YSLEER. Trimming left V 5 bases short and J 0 bases short, with 17 bases between. The CDR3 has 16 amino acids. The CDR3 DNA reads TGCGCCAGCAGCAGCGGAATTGGCAGGAGCTCCTACGAGCAGTACTTC. It translates to CASSSGIGRSSYEQYF.

This chain joins TRBV6-2 or TRBV6-3 and TRBJ2-6; D is perhaps TRBD2 (5 bases). CDR1 and CDR2 from the germline V gene are MNHEY and SVGEGT. The CDR3 extends over 15 amino acids. Trimming left V 5 bases short and J 0 bases short, with 8 bases between. The CDR3 here is CASSATSSGANVLTF. The CDR3 region has the DNA TGTGCCAGCAGTGCAACTAGCTCTGGGGCCAACGTCCTGACTTTC.

The J gene is TRBJ2-5, the V gene TRBV2; D possibly corresponds to TRBD2 (6 bases). CDR3 length: 13 residues. Deletions cut 6 bases from V and 5 bases from J, with 13 bases between. Germline loops: CDR1 SNHLY, CDR2 FYNNEI. CDR3 in amino acids: CASSWGTQETQYF. The CDR3 DNA reads TGTGCCAGCAGCTGGGGGACTCAGGAGACCCAGTACTTC. Full variable domain (missing parts from reference TRBV2 and TRBJ2-5): EPEVTQTPSHQVTQMGQEVILRCVPISNHLYFYWYRQILGQKVEFLVSFYNNEISEKSEIFDDQFSVERPDGSNFTLKIRSTKLEDSAMYFCASSWGTQETQYFGPGTRLLVL.

The gene calls are TRBV6-6 and TRBJ1-1; no firm D call. V was clipped by 2 bases and J by 2 bases, with 9 bases between them. This CDR3 is 14 amino acids long. The germline V gene has CDR1 MNHNY and CDR2 SVGAGI (reference sequence). This CDR3 is CASSYTTGNTEAFF. In nucleotides, the CDR3 is TGTGCCAGCAGTTACACGACGGGAAACACTGAAGCTTTCTTT.

This chain links TRBV12-3 or TRBV12-4 with TRBJ1-5; D perhaps matches TRBD1 (6 bases). The length of the CDR3 is 12 residues. Trimming left V 6 bases short and J 6 bases short, with 9 bases between. In DNA form, the CDR3 reads TGTGCCAGCAGGCCCAGGGGTCAGCCCCAGCATTTT. Translated: CASRPRGQPQHF.

This clone came up a few times. The chain is built from TRBV20-1 and TRBJ2-1, with D perhaps TRBD1 or TRBD2 (5 bases each). CDR1 is DFQATT and CDR2 is SNEGSKA in the germline V gene (reference sequence). This CDR3 contains 15 residues. The ends were cut back, 3 bases at V and 9 bases at J, with 21 bases in the middle. The CDR3 here is CSASPSGLFGAEQFF. The CDR3 coding sequence is TGCAGTGCTAGTCCCTCGGGGCTTTTTGGGGCTGAGCAGTTCTTC.

The gene calls are TRBV5-4 and TRBJ2-3; 14 nucleotides align to TRBD2. The CDR3 extends over 16 amino acids. The J segment lost 6 bases and the V segment lost 0 bases, leaving 3 bases of the junction unmatched. The germline V gene has CDR1 SGHNT and CDR2 YYREEE (reference sequence). Written as DNA, the CDR3 is TGTGCCAGCAGCTTGGGACTAGCGGGAGGGCAGGATACGCAGTATTTT. Translated: CASSLGLAGGQDTQYF.

V gene TRBV12-3 or TRBV12-4 combines with J gene TRBJ2-1; no definite D call. Trimming cost V 4 bases and J 11 bases, with 12 bases left between them. The CDR3 totals 12 residues. CDR3 DNA: TGTGCCAGCAGTTCCAGGCGGCCTAAGCAGTTCTTC. The encoded protein is CASSSRRPKQFF.

The chain carries TRBV9 and TRBJ2-7; 9 positions match TRBD2. With V trimmed by 0 bases and J by 1 base, 2 bases remained unmatched. This CDR3 is 15 amino acids long. Germline assignment: CDR1 SGDLS and CDR2 YYNGEE. The CDR3 sequence: CASSVGSGRSYEQYF. The CDR3 bases are TGTGCCAGCAGCGTAGGGAGCGGGAGGTCCTACGAGCAGTACTTC.

The V gene is TRBV5-1, the J gene TRBJ2-7, with D tentatively TRBD1 (5 bases). The ends were cut back, 2 bases at V and 1 base at J, with 7 bases in the middle. This CDR3 contains 13 residues. CDR1 and CDR2 from the germline V gene are SGHRS and YFSETQ. The CDR3 DNA reads as TGCGCCAGCAGCTTCCCAGGGTCCTACGAGCAGTACTTC. This translates into CASSFPGSYEQYF.

CDR3 protein: CASSLAGTATGELFF. In DNA, the CDR3 is TGCGCCAGCAGCTTGGCCGGGACAGCTACCGGGGAGCTGTTTTTT. This chain joins TRBV5-1 and TRBJ2-2, with TRBD1 matching over 7 bases. Germline-derived CDR1 and CDR2 are SGHRS and YFSETQ. The CDR3 has 15 residues. V dropped 0 bases and J dropped 5; count of bases not matched to a gene: 4.

The chain joins TRBV6-5 to TRBJ1-5, with D maybe TRBD1 (6 bases). The CDR3 is 16 residues long. Trimming took 0 bases from V and 2 from J, leaving 11 bases between them. Germline CDR1 reads MNHEY; CDR2 reads SVGAGI. Written as DNA, the CDR3 is TGTGCCAGCAGTTACTCGACCAGGGGTGGCAATCAGCCCCAGCATTTT. Protein: CASSYSTRGGNQPQHF.

Written as DNA, the CDR3 is TGTGCCAGCATAGCCCAGTTGGGGAGAGGGGCTTTCTTT. Protein sequence: CASIAQLGRGAFF. The rearrangement uses TRBV27 and TRBJ1-1; no firm D call. From germline, CDR1 is MNHEY and CDR2 SMNVEV (reference sequence). The CDR3 loop spans 13 amino acids. Deletions cut 7 bases from V and 11 bases from J, with 20 bases between.

J is TRBJ2-3 and V is TRBV5-5, with D possibly matching TRBD1 (5 bases). CDR1 and CDR2 from the germline V gene are SGHKS and YYEKEE (reference sequence). This CDR3 comprises 16 residues. Trimming took 0 bases from V and 4 from J, leaving 15 bases between them. DNA of the CDR3: TGTGCCAGCAGCTTGGTTCGGCAGGGCCGGCCAGATACGCAGTATTTT. It codes for CASSLVRQGRPDTQYF.